These T cell receptor beta chains were read from a single sample in a study of T-cell reconstitution after alpha-beta-depleted transplantation in children. MiXCR was run by TCRdb on the PCR reads, yielding one entry per CDR3 protein. The sample includes about 500,000 distinct CDR3 sequences, 30% to 35% of them seen just once. The source was PBMCs from the stem cell graft donor, collected from the stem cell graft. The receptor source for this set is a human donor who donated a stem cell graft to a child with aplastic anemia. Both conserved end residues are part of each CDR3. A D gene is named only where the DNA matches it firmly. Clone sizes are given selectively: once, few, many, or a class where the clone is expanded.

>TRBJ1-5|.|TRBV18|few
CASSPSQLLRAKNQPQHF
TGTGCCAGCTCACCATCCCAGTTACTGAGGGCTAAAAATCAGCCCCAGCATTTT
>TRBJ2-1|.|TRBV28|.
CASGRGVRNEQFF
TGTGCCAGCGGCCGCGGGGTTCGCAATGAGCAGTTCTTC
>TRBJ2-7|.|TRBV7-3|.
CASSLSPEYEQYF
TGTGCCAGCAGCTTAAGTCCTGAGTACGAGCAGTACTTC
>TRBJ1-4|TRBD1|TRBV12-3/TRBV12-4|.
CASSHRQGREKLFF
TGTGCCAGCAGCCACAGACAGGGGAGGGAAAAACTGTTTTTT
>TRBJ2-1|TRBD2|TRBV18|.
CASSPSGTSDIEQFF
TGTGCCAGCTCACCCTCGGGGACTAGCGACATTGAGCAGTTCTTC
>TRBJ1-2|.|TRBV5-1|few
CASSPGLADGYTF
TGCGCCAGCAGCCCGGGACTGGCGGACGGCTACACCTTC
>TRBJ1-5|.|TRBV7-6|few
CASSPSGPQHF
TGTGCCAGCAGCCCCAGCGGGCCCCAGCATTTT
>TRBJ1-5|.|TRBV11-2|few
CASSAMQGYQPQHF
TGTGCCAGCAGCGCGATGCAGGGTTATCAGCCCCAGCATTTT
>TRBJ2-2|.|TRBV6-1|.
CASQGASGANTGELFF
TGTGCCAGCCAAGGGGCTTCAGGGGCGAACACCGGGGAGCTGTTTTTT
>TRBJ2-3|.|TRBV5-4|few
CASSNNREPDTQYF
TGTGCCAGCAGCAACAACAGGGAGCCAGATACGCAGTATTTT
>TRBJ2-1|.|TRBV28|few
CASSHGHNEQFF
TGTGCCAGCAGCCACGGTCACAATGAGCAGTTCTTC
>TRBJ1-2|.|TRBV25-1|.
CASSESGARGYTF
TGTGCCAGCAGTGAATCGGGGGCCCGCGGCTACACCTTC
>TRBJ1-3|.|TRBV5-1|.
CASSFAPDRIGNTIYF
TGCGCCAGCAGCTTCGCCCCTGACAGGATTGGAAACACCATATATTTT
>TRBJ1-4|TRBD1|TRBV20-1|.
CSARDRSDRGAAKLFF
TGCAGTGCTAGAGATCGTTCGGACAGGGGGGCTGCAAAACTGTTTTTT
>TRBJ2-1|.|TRBV7-2|.
CVSSAGLASYNEQFF
TGTGTCAGCAGCGCGGGGCTAGCGTCCTACAATGAGCAGTTCTTC
>TRBJ1-2|TRBD1|TRBV29-1|few
CSVGEWGQGYGYTF
TGCAGCGTTGGAGAATGGGGACAGGGATATGGCTACACCTTC
>TRBJ2-1|.|TRBV5-1|.
CASSLGSPTSNEQFF
TGCGCCAGCAGCTTGGGCTCTCCGACTAGCAATGAGCAGTTCTTC
>TRBJ1-1|.|TRBV20-1|few
CSARDAFF
TGCAGTGCTAGAGATGCTTTCTTT
>TRBJ2-2|TRBD2|TRBV6-1|.
CASQRENTGELFF
TGTGCCAGCCAGCGGGAGAACACCGGGGAGCTGTTTTTT
>TRBJ2-4|.|TRBV6-2/TRBV6-3|.
CASSYPSTGKNIQYF
TGTGCCAGCAGTTACCCCTCGACCGGGAAAAACATTCAGTACTTC
>TRBJ1-1|.|TRBV29-1|.
CSVDYRDGTEAFF
TGCAGCGTTGACTATCGGGATGGGACTGAAGCTTTCTTT
>TRBJ2-7|.|TRBV3-1|.
CASSQDLVTGSYEQYF
TGTGCCAGCAGCCAAGATCTGGTGACAGGCTCCTACGAGCAGTACTTC
>TRBJ1-2|.|TRBV12-3/TRBV12-4|.
CASSPSRSSGYTF
TGTGCCAGCAGCCCATCAAGAAGTTCGGGCTACACCTTC
>TRBJ2-2|.|TRBV29-1|.
CSVVGGVGDYTGELFF
TGCAGCGTTGTCGGAGGCGTGGGGGATTACACCGGGGAGCTGTTTTTT
>TRBJ1-2|.|TRBV2|.
CASSSGRWRKVSNYGYTF
TGTGCCAGCAGCTCAGGACGGTGGAGGAAAGTGTCTAACTATGGCTACACCTTC
>TRBJ1-2|.|TRBV5-5|.
CASSLAGGGNGYTF
TGTGCCAGCAGCTTGGCCGGAGGCGGCAATGGCTACACCTTC
>TRBJ1-5|.|TRBV4-2|.
CASSQDGQGQPQHF
TGTGCCAGCAGCCAAGATGGTCAGGGTCAGCCCCAGCATTTT
>TRBJ2-1|.|TRBV7-9|.
CASSRAYKEQFF
TGTGCCAGCAGCAGGGCGTATAAGGAGCAGTTCTTC
>TRBJ2-1|.|TRBV6-5|few
CASSYAPGNEQFF
TGTGCCAGCAGTTACGCCCCTGGAAATGAGCAGTTCTTC
>TRBJ2-3|.|TRBV29-1|.
CSVEEKGAWPVTQYF
TGCAGCGTTGAAGAAAAGGGAGCTTGGCCCGTTACGCAGTATTTT
>TRBJ2-7|.|TRBV20-1|few
CSAPVYERPAYEQYF
TGCAGTGCGCCGGTTTACGAACGTCCCGCCTACGAGCAGTACTTC
>TRBJ1-5|TRBD1|TRBV9|.
CASSEGTDYNQPQHF
TGTGCCAGCAGCGAGGGGACAGATTACAATCAGCCCCAGCATTTT
>TRBJ2-1|.|TRBV6-1|.
CASSYFPNNEQFF
TGTGCCAGCAGTTACTTTCCCAACAATGAGCAGTTCTTC
>TRBJ1-2|TRBD1|TRBV9|.
CASSVTDRGGYTF
TGTGCCAGCAGCGTAACGGACAGGGGCGGCTACACCTTC
>TRBJ1-5|.|TRBV20-1|many
CSAFDPNNQPQHF
TGCAGTGCCTTCGACCCCAACAATCAGCCCCAGCATTTT
>TRBJ1-2|.|TRBV11-2|.
CASSLVNPWAGFLPLNYGYTF
TGTGCCAGCAGCTTAGTAAACCCCTGGGCGGGGTTCCTACCACTAAACTATGGCTACACCTTC
>TRBJ1-2|.|TRBV10-3|.
CAITAGVNYGYTF
TGTGCCATCACCGCGGGAGTTAACTATGGCTACACCTTC
>TRBJ1-2|.|TRBV20-1|few
CSARPGGESGYTF
TGCAGTGCTAGACCGGGGGGCGAAAGTGGCTACACCTTC
>TRBJ1-6|.|TRBV13|.
CASRAASRSYNSPLHF
TGTGCCAGCAGAGCCGCTAGTAGGTCCTATAATTCACCCCTCCACTTT
>TRBJ2-1|TRBD2|TRBV2|.
CASTSLAGDNEQFF
TGTGCCAGCACAAGCTTAGCGGGAGACAATGAGCAGTTCTTC
>TRBJ1-2|TRBD1|TRBV5-1|.
CASSLGTGSGYTF
TGCGCCAGCAGCCTCGGGACAGGGAGCGGCTACACCTTC
>TRBJ1-1|.|TRBV21-1|.
CASSYKAGILNTEAFF
TGTGCCAGCAGCTACAAAGCCGGCATATTGAACACTGAAGCTTTCTTT
>TRBJ2-1|TRBD1|TRBV6-1|few
CASSLGQGRRTYNEQFF
TGTGCCAGCAGCCTAGGACAGGGGCGGCGGACATACAATGAGCAGTTCTTC
>TRBJ2-7|TRBD1|TRBV11-1|.
CASSLALSLRQGRYPDAFDEQYF
TGTGCCAGCAGCTTAGCGCTATCGCTAAGACAGGGACGATACCCCGATGCCTTTGACGAGCAGTACTTC
>TRBJ2-3|.|TRBV29-1|.
CSVERSGTDTQYF
TGCAGCGTTGAACGGTCAGGGACAGATACGCAGTATTTT